The present TCR beta chain was sequenced within a study of identical twins. TCRdb independently ran MiXCR on the 5' RACE reads; one entry per CDR3 protein. Of 450,000 to 650,000 distinct CDR3 sequences listed, nearly 10% are singletons. This clonotype was observed many times. The V gene's germline CDR1 is LNHNV and CDR2 YYDKDF (reference sequence). With 3 bases clipped from V and 4 bases from J, the junction kept 4 bases outside the gene matches. This CDR3 has 14 amino acids. The same specimen was also included in a second study, on yellow fever vaccine responses in identical twins.

The source material was PBMCs. This chain links TRBV15 with TRBJ2-5; 8 bases are shared with TRBD1. This sequence was found in a woman between 18 and 29 years old in good health. Written as DNA, the CDR3 is TGTGCCACCAGCAGTACAGGGGGGCGAGAGACCCAGTACTTC. Amino acids: CATSSTGGRETQYF. The entire variable domain, with the rest obtained from reference TRBV15 and TRBJ2-5, is as follows: DAMVIQNPRYQVTQFGKPVTLSCSQTLNHNVMYWYQQKSSQAPKLLFHYYDKDFNNEADTPDNFQSRRPNTSFCFLDIRSPGLGDTAMYLCATSSTGGRETQYFGPGTRLLVL.